Following are 30 T cell receptor beta chains from one sample sequenced in a study of blood T cell repertoires in COVID-19. TCRdb's table, derived via immunoSEQ multiplex PCR, lists solely in-frame clones and lacks some. Seen here are 130,000 to 150,000 clones, 88% observed once, and the top ten hold 8% to 11%. The sample taken for sequencing was peripheral blood. These receptor sequences come from a man aged 50 to 60 with active or convalescent COVID-19.

The chain is built from TRBV5-5 and TRBJ1-2, with TRBD1 identical over 8 bases. The CDR3 is 14 residues long. Trimming removed 0 bases from V and 3 bases from J; junction bases left unmatched: 1. From germline, CDR1 is SGHKS and CDR2 YYEKEE (reference sequence). CDR3 bases: TGTGCCAGCAGCTTGGCAGGGGGCGACTATGGCTACACCTTC. Its translation is CASSLAGGDYGYTF.

V usage is TRBV7-9 and J usage is TRBJ2-1; 13 nucleotides agree with TRBD2. The CDR3 has 15 residues. CDR1 SEHNR and CDR2 FQNEAQ come from the germline V gene (reference sequence). With 5 bases clipped from V and 8 bases from J, the junction kept 6 bases outside the gene matches. The CDR3 reads CASSQTSGRHHEQFF. The CDR3 DNA follows: TGTGCCAGCAGCCAGACTAGCGGGAGGCACCATGAGCAGTTCTTC. The full variable domain, its missing parts supplied by reference TRBV7-9 and TRBJ2-1, is DTGVSQNPRHKITKRGQNVTFRCDPISEHNRLYWYRQTLGQGPEFLTYFQNEAQLEKSRLLSDRFSAERPKGSFSTLEIQRTEQGDSAMYLCASSQTSGRHHEQFFGPGTRLTVL.

The chain employs TRBV6-5 and TRBJ1-5; maybe TRBD1 (6 bases). Germline loops: CDR1 MNHEY, CDR2 SVGAGI. The CDR3 covers 15 residues. The V and J ends lost 2 bases and 0 bases respectively, with 8 bases between them. In DNA form, the CDR3 reads TGTGCCAGCAGTTACGGACAGTATAGCAATCAGCCCCAGCATTTT. Protein sequence: CASSYGQYSNQPQHF.

This clone appeared once. The chain employs TRBV2 and TRBJ2-1; the D gene is possibly TRBD2 (6 bases). Trimming took 4 bases from V and 4 from J, leaving 11 bases between them. This CDR3 contains 14 residues. Germline-derived CDR1 and CDR2 are SNHLY and FYNNEI. This CDR3 reads CASSGEVWYNEQFF. In DNA form, the CDR3 reads TGTGCCAGCAGTGGGGAGGTCTGGTACAATGAGCAGTTCTTC.

V usage is TRBV11-2 and J usage is TRBJ2-7; 12 positions agree with TRBD2. Germline lookup yields CDR1 SGHAT and CDR2 FQNNGV. The CDR3 length is 19 residues. With V trimmed by 0 bases and J by 5 bases, 14 bases remained unmatched. The CDR3 nucleotides are TGTGCCAGCAGCTTAGATGGGCTAGCGGGAGGGCCCTCACATAACGAGCAGTACTTC. Its translation: CASSLDGLAGGPSHNEQYF. Together with reference TRBV11-2 and TRBJ2-7, the CDR3 gives the full variable domain: EAGVAQSPRYKIIEKRQSVAFWCNPISGHATLYWYQQILGQGPKLLIQFQNNGVVDDSQLPKDRFSAERLKGVDSTLKIQPAKLEDSAVYLCASSLDGLAGGPSHNEQYFGPGTRLTVT.

V is TRBV6-5 and J is TRBJ2-4; unclear D gene. This CDR3 contains 15 residues. The germline gives CDR1 MNHEY, CDR2 SVGAGI. V shed 6 bases and J shed 0 bases, with 12 bases lying between them. CDR3 sequence reads: CASSPGALAKNIQYF. DNA for the CDR3: TGTGCCAGCAGCCCGGGTGCCCTAGCCAAAAACATTCAGTACTTC.

The chain employs TRBV19 and TRBJ2-3, with D possibly being TRBD2 (5 bases). The V and J ends lost 5 bases and 1 base respectively, with 13 bases between them. This CDR3 spans 15 amino acids. Germline CDR1 is LNHDA and CDR2 is SQIVND (reference sequence). The CDR3 region is CASSVRTERTDTQYF. For the CDR3, the DNA is TGTGCCAGTAGTGTTAGGACTGAACGCACAGATACGCAGTATTTT. Based on the CDR3 plus reference TRBV19 and TRBJ2-3, the full variable domain is DGGITQSPKYLFRKEGQNVTLSCEQNLNHDAMYWYRQDPGQGLRLIYYSQIVNDFQKGDIAEGYSVSREKKESFPLTVTSAQKNPTAFYLCASSVRTERTDTQYFGPGTRLTVL.

V usage is TRBV2 and J usage is TRBJ2-2; a possible D gene is TRBD1 (6 bases). Germline V gene sequence: CDR1 SNHLY, CDR2 FYNNEI. This CDR3 region has 15 residues. Trimming shortened V by 6 bases and J by 1 base, and 12 bases separated the two germline ends. The CDR3 nucleotides are TGTGCCAGCAGCCTCACACAGGGGAACACCGGGGAGCTGTTTTTT. Amino acid sequence: CASSLTQGNTGELFF. Full variable domain (missing parts from reference TRBV2 and TRBJ2-2): EPEVTQTPSHQVTQMGQEVILRCVPISNHLYFYWYRQILGQKVEFLVSFYNNEISEKSEIFDDQFSVERPDGSNFTLKIRSTKLEDSAMYFCASSLTQGNTGELFFGEGSRLTVL.

V is TRBV7-2 and J is TRBJ2-1; D is ambiguous. Trimming left V 3 bases short and J 9 bases short, with 15 bases between. The CDR3 length is 14 residues. Germline CDR1 SGHTA, CDR2 FQGNSA. The CDR3 region has the DNA TGTGCCAGCAGCTTCTACTCTCAGAGCGCTGAGCAGTTCTTC. Translating it yields CASSFYSQSAEQFF.

The chain links TRBV5-3 to TRBJ2-7, with TRBD2 matching 15 bases. TRBV5-3 is an open reading frame whose function is uncertain. CDR3 size: 17 residues. Trimming cost V 10 bases and J 0 bases; bases outside gene matches: 11. The chain's CDR3 is CAPAWTSGRASSYEQYF. As DNA, the CDR3 is TGTGCCCCTGCGTGGACTAGCGGGAGGGCCAGCTCCTACGAGCAGTACTTC.

This sequence joins TRBV3-1 (or the pseudogene TRBV3-2) and TRBJ2-6; TRBD2 might be the D (5 bases). Germline loops: CDR1 LGHDT, CDR2 YNNKEL (reference sequence). The CDR3 is 14 amino acids. V lost 1 base and J 4 bases, leaving 5 bases between the germline ends. The CDR3 loop reads CASSQGGGANVLTF. CDR3 bases: TGTGCCAGCAGCCAAGGCGGGGGGGCCAACGTCCTGACTTTC.

The rearrangement joins TRBV28 to TRBJ2-1; maybe TRBD1 (5 bases). Germline V gene sequence: CDR1 MDHEN, CDR2 SYDVKM. Trimming took 2 bases from V and 4 from J, leaving 9 bases between them. There are 14 residues in the CDR3. The CDR3 spells CASSLPGKYNEQFF. The CDR3 nucleotides read TGTGCCAGCAGTTTACCAGGGAAATACAATGAGCAGTTCTTC.

Only one count was recorded for this clone. The chain carries TRBV24-1 and TRBJ1-5; 7 bases are a match to TRBD1. CDR3 length equals 14 residues. Germline values: CDR1 KGHDR, CDR2 SFDVKD. V gave up 2 bases and J gave up 6 bases; unmatched junction bases: 3. The CDR3 coding sequence is TGTGCCACCAGTGATTCAGGGGGGCGTCAGCCCCAGCATTTT. Amino acid sequence: CATSDSGGRQPQHF.

Here the CDR3 reads CASSEGLWETQYF. CDR3 DNA sequence: TGTGCCAGCAGTGAAGGACTATGGGAGACCCAGTACTTC. The chain is built from TRBV28 and TRBJ2-5; possible D gene TRBD2, 6 bases. V lost 5 bases to trimming and J lost 5 bases, with 12 bases between them. The CDR3 contains 13 residues. In germline, CDR1 is MDHEN, CDR2 SYDVKM.

The chain carries TRBV25-1 and TRBJ1-6, with 10 bases lining up with TRBD1. This CDR3 contains 18 residues. Looked up from germline, CDR1 is MGHDK and CDR2 is SYGVNS. Trimming took 6 bases from V and 7 from J; bases not matched to a gene: 15. CDR3 DNA sequence: TGTGCCAGCAGACCTACCGGGACAGGGGCTGTTAGAAATTCACCCCTCCACTTT. Protein sequence: CASRPTGTGAVRNSPLHF. Full variable domain (rest looked up from reference TRBV25-1 and TRBJ1-6): EADIYQTPRYLVIGTGKKITLECSQTMGHDKMYWYQQDPGMELHLIHYSYGVNSTEKGDLSSESTVSRIRTEHFPLTLESARPSHTSQYLCASRPTGTGAVRNSPLHFGNGTRLTVT.

In this sample, this clone turned up a few times. This chain connects TRBV2 to TRBJ1-6; possibly TRBD1 for D (5 bases). Germline lookup yields CDR1 SNHLY and CDR2 FYNNEI. The ends were cut back, 2 bases at V and 8 bases at J, with 10 bases in the middle. This CDR3 spans 14 amino acids. The DNA of the CDR3 is TGTGCCAGCAGTGAAATCGGGGGTTATTCACCCCTCCACTTT. Amino acids: CASSEIGGYSPLHF.

This chain joins TRBV9 and TRBJ1-1, with D perhaps matching TRBD1 (6 bases). In germline, CDR1 is SGDLS, CDR2 YYNGEE. Trimming stripped 3 bases from V and 4 bases from J, with 16 bases between. There are 15 residues in the CDR3. CDR3 sequence reads: CASSGDKGLITEAFF. Written as DNA, the CDR3 is TGTGCCAGCAGCGGGGACAAGGGTTTGATCACTGAAGCTTTCTTT.

The table lists this clone with a count of one. V and J are TRBV9 and TRBJ1-4; 10 bases are a match to TRBD1. There are 15 residues in the CDR3. The germline CDR1 and CDR2 sequences are SGDLS and YYNGEE. The J segment lost 5 bases and the V segment lost 5 bases, leaving 6 bases of the junction unmatched. CDR3 in amino acids: CASSKPGQGNEKLFF. CDR3 bases: TGTGCCAGCAGTAAACCGGGACAGGGGAATGAAAAACTGTTTTTT.

The J gene is TRBJ2-7, the V gene TRBV11-3, with 7 bases fitting TRBD2. CDR1 and CDR2 from the germline V gene are SGHNT and YENEEA. This CDR3 comprises 16 residues. With 5 bases clipped from V and 3 bases from J, the junction kept 13 bases outside the gene matches. The CDR3 here is CASSIQGWTRSYEQYF. CDR3 nucleotides: TGTGCCAGCAGCATTCAGGGTTGGACTAGAAGCTACGAGCAGTACTTC.

This chain uses TRBV6-2 or TRBV6-3 with TRBJ2-5; 7 bases are a match to TRBD1. CDR1 is MNHEY and CDR2 is SVGEGT in the germline V gene. Losses at the gene ends were 2 bases for V and 0 bases for J; bases not matched to a gene: 6. This CDR3 spans 16 amino acids. The CDR3 nucleotides read TGTGCCAGCAGTTACGCAGGACAGGCCTACCAAGAGACCCAGTACTTC. Protein: CASSYAGQAYQETQYF.

This chain links TRBV7-9 with TRBJ1-2, with D possibly TRBD1 on 6 matching bases. V was cut by 1 base and J by 8 bases, with 11 bases left in between. The CDR3 loop spans 13 amino acids. The V gene's germline CDR1 is SEHNR and CDR2 FQNEAQ (reference sequence). CDR3 loop: CASSLEGGLGYTF. CDR3 DNA: TGTGCCAGCAGCTTAGAAGGGGGTTTAGGCTACACCTTC. Using reference TRBV7-9 and TRBJ1-2 for the parts outside the CDR3, the full variable domain is DTGVSQNPRHKITKRGQNVTFRCDPISEHNRLYWYRQTLGQGPEFLTYFQNEAQLEKSRLLSDRFSAERPKGSFSTLEIQRTEQGDSAMYLCASSLEGGLGYTFGSGTRLTVV.

The V gene is TRBV24-1, the J gene TRBJ1-5; 9 bases line up with TRBD1. The V and J ends lost 4 bases and 0 bases, in that order; junction bases with no gene match: 12. The V gene's germline CDR1 is KGHDR and CDR2 SFDVKD. The CDR3 runs 19 residues. In DNA, the CDR3 is TGTGCCACCAGTGACCCACAGGGGGCGACATTATATAGCAATCAGCCCCAGCATTTT. Translating it yields CATSDPQGATLYSNQPQHF.

The chain has TRBV24-1 and TRBJ1-1; D is undetermined. V lost 4 bases to trimming and J lost 1 base, with 3 bases between them. There are 12 residues in the CDR3. Germline V lookup: CDR1 KGHDR, CDR2 SFDVKD. CDR3 nucleotides: TGTGCCACCAGTGACAAGAACACTGAAGCTTTCTTT. Translated: CATSDKNTEAFF.

The V gene is TRBV7-3, the J gene TRBJ2-2; TRBD2 matches at 9 bases. The V gene end was trimmed by 0 bases and the J gene end by 1 base; junction bases not matched to a gene: 9. The germline CDR1 and CDR2 sequences are SGHTA and FQGTGA. The length of the CDR3 is 19 residues. The CDR3 loop is CASSLTDSGGRENTGELFF. Here the CDR3 DNA reads TGTGCCAGCAGCTTAACCGACAGTGGCGGGAGGGAGAACACCGGGGAGCTGTTTTTT.

The chain has TRBV28 and TRBJ1-4; D perhaps matches TRBD1 (6 bases). This CDR3 has 14 amino acids. V dropped 5 bases and J dropped 4 bases, with 11 bases sitting between them. Germline V gene lookup returns CDR1 MDHEN and CDR2 SYDVKM. The CDR3 nucleotides read TGTGCCAGCAGTAACAGGGATAGTAATGAAAAACTGTTTTTT. Translated, it gives CASSNRDSNEKLFF.

This clone was counted between two and nine times. V and J are TRBV19 and TRBJ2-7; possibly TRBD1 for D (6 bases). V lost 9 bases and J lost 6, with 18 bases in between. The CDR3 consists of 13 residues. Germline V lookup: CDR1 LNHDA, CDR2 SQIVND (reference sequence). CDR3 sequence reads: CASARDKIGEQYF. CDR3 DNA sequence: TGTGCCAGCGCCCGGGACAAAATCGGCGAGCAGTACTTC.

This chain uses TRBV2 with TRBJ1-1, with D uncertain. CDR1 is SNHLY and CDR2 is FYNNEI in the germline V gene. The CDR3 contains 14 residues. Trimming removed 3 bases at V and 1 base at J, with 9 bases between. As DNA, the CDR3 is TGTGCCAGCAGTGACGGGGTTAGGAACACTGAAGCTTTCTTT. Its translation: CASSDGVRNTEAFF.

V usage is TRBV24-1 and J usage is TRBJ2-3; TRBD1 matches 10 bases. With V trimmed by 1 base and J by 5 bases, 17 bases remained unmatched. CDR3 length: 20 residues. Germline CDR1 reads KGHDR; CDR2 reads SFDVKD. This CDR3 is CATSDLRSGPGTGVQDTQYF. The CDR3 DNA reads TGTGCCACCAGTGATTTACGTTCGGGGCCCGGGACAGGGGTTCAAGATACGCAGTATTTT.

The chain joins TRBV4-2 to TRBJ2-1; 8 bases agree with TRBD2. The CDR3 is 16 amino acids. Germline V lookup: CDR1 LGHNA, CDR2 YNFKEQ. Trimming at V came to 4 bases and at J to 9 bases, leaving 14 bases not matched to a gene. The CDR3 protein is CASSPQRAGALSEQFF. The DNA of the CDR3 is TGTGCCAGCAGCCCCCAGCGAGCGGGAGCGCTCTCTGAGCAGTTCTTC.

The rearrangement uses TRBV18 and TRBJ2-3, with 12 bases aligning to TRBD2. CDR1 KGHSH and CDR2 LQKENI come from the germline V gene. With V trimmed by 3 bases and J by 2 bases, 6 bases remained unmatched. The length of the CDR3 is 17 residues. The CDR3 loop is CASSPGLAGINTDTQYF. The CDR3 nucleotides read TGTGCCAGCTCACCGGGACTAGCGGGTATAAACACAGATACGCAGTATTTT.